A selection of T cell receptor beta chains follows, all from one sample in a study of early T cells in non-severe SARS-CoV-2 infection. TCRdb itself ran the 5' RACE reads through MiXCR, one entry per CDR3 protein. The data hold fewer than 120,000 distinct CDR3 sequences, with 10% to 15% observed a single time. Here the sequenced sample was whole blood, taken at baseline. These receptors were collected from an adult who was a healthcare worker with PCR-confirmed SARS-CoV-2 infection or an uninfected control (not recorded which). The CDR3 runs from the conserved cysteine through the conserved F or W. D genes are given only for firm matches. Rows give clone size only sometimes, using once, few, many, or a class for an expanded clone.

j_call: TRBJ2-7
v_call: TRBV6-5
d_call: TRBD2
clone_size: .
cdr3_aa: CASSRGGAGLNEQYF
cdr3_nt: TGTGCCAGCAGCCGCGGAGGAGCGGGACTCAACGAGCAGTACTTC

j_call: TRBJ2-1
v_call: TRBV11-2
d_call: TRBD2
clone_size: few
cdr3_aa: CASSLTSGTDEQFF
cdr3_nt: TGTGCCAGCAGCTTGACTAGCGGGACCGATGAGCAGTTCTTC

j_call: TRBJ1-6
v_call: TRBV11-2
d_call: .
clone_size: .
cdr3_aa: CASSLGTGQSPLHF
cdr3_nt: TGTGCCAGCAGCTTAGGAACAGGGCAGTCACCCCTCCACTTT

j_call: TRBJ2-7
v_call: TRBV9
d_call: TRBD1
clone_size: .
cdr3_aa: CASSTRDSRDEQYF
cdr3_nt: TGTGCCAGCAGCACCCGGGACAGCAGAGACGAGCAGTACTTC

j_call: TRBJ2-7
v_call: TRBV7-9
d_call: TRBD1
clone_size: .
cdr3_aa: CASSPGGNWEQYF
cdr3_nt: TGTGCCAGCAGCCCAGGGGGTAACTGGGAGCAGTACTTC

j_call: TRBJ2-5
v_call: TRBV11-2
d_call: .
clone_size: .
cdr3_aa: CASSLSPSRRETQYF
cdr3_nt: TGTGCCAGCAGCTTATCCCCGAGCAGGCGAGAGACCCAGTACTTC

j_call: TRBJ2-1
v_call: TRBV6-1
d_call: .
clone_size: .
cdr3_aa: CASSVLNEQFF
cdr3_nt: TGTGCCAGCAGTGTACTCAATGAGCAGTTCTTC

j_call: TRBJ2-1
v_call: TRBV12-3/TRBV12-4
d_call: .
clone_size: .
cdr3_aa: CASSLKSESYNEQFF
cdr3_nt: TGTGCCAGCAGTTTAAAGTCTGAATCCTACAATGAGCAGTTCTTC

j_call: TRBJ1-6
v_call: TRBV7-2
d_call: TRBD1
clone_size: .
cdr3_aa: CASSIGQGVYNSPLHF
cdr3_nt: TGTGCCAGCAGCATAGGACAGGGCGTCTATAATTCACCCCTCCACTTT

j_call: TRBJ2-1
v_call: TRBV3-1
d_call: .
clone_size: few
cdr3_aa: CASSQSDGWSSYNEQFF
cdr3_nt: TGTGCCAGCAGCCAATCTGACGGGTGGAGCTCCTACAATGAGCAGTTCTTC

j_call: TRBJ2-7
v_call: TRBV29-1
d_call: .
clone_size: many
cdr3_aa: CSVSRGNLPLNEQYF
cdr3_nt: TGCAGCGTTAGTAGGGGTAACCTTCCTCTAAACGAGCAGTACTTC

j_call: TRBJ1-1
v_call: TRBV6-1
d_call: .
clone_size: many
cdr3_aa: CASSSQGQNTEAFF
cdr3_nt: TGTGCCAGCAGCAGTCAGGGGCAGAACACTGAAGCTTTCTTT

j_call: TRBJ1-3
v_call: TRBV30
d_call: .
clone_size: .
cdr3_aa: CAWSRDRSGNTIYF
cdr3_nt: TGTGCCTGGAGCCGTGACAGATCTGGAAACACCATATATTTT

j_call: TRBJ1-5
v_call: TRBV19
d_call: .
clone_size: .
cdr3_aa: CASRSTNSYSNQPQHF
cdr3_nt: TGTGCCAGTAGATCAACAAATTCTTATAGCAATCAGCCCCAGCATTTT

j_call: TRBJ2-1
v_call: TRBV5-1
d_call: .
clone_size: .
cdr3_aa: CASSTGPAPDYNEQFF
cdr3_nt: TGCGCCAGCAGCACCGGCCCAGCCCCAGACTACAATGAGCAGTTCTTC

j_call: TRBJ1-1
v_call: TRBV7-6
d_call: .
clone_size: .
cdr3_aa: CASSLTTLSLHRDNTEAFF
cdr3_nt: TGTGCCAGCAGCTTAACCACCCTATCGCTCCACCGGGATAACACTGAAGCTTTCTTT

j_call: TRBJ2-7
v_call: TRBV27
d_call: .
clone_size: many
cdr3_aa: CASSPGTEAYEQYF
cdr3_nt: TGTGCCAGCAGTCCCGGGACGGAAGCCTACGAGCAGTACTTC

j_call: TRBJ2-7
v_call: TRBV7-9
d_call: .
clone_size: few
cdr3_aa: CASSLMGPSYEQYF
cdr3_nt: TGTGCCAGCAGCTTAATGGGACCCTCCTACGAGCAGTACTTC

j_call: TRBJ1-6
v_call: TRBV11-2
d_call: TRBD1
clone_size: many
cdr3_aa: CASSLDRVNSPLHF
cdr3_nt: TGTGCCAGCAGCTTGGACAGGGTCAATTCACCCCTCCACTTT

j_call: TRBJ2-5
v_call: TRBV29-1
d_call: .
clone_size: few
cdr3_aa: CSGDMGETQYF
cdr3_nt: TGCAGCGGGGACATGGGCGAGACCCAGTACTTC

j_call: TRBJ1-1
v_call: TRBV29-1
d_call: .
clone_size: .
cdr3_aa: CSVTRQGLDTEAFF
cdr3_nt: TGCAGCGTTACCCGCCAGGGCTTGGACACTGAAGCTTTCTTT

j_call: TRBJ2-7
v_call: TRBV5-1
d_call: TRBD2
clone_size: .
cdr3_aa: CASSLALSGASYEQYF
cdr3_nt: TGCGCCAGCAGCTTGGCCCTTAGCGGGGCCTCCTACGAGCAGTACTTC

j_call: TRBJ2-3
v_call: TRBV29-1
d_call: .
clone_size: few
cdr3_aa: CSVGVGAASTDTQYF
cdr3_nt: TGCAGCGTTGGGGTGGGGGCGGCAAGCACAGATACGCAGTATTTT

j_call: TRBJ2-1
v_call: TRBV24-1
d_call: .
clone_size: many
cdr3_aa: CATSEFGNEQFF
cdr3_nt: TGTGCCACCAGTGAATTTGGGAATGAGCAGTTCTTC

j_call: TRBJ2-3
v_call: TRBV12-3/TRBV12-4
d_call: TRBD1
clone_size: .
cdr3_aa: CASSERGPPDTQYF
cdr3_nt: TGTGCCAGCAGCGAGAGGGGGCCCCCAGATACGCAGTATTTT

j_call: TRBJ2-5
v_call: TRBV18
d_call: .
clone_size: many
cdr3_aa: CASSQDQTSETQYF
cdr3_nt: TGTGCCAGCTCACAAGATCAAACGTCAGAGACCCAGTACTTC

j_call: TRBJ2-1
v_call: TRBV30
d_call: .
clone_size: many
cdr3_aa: CAWRETARPDNEQFF
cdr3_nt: TGTGCCTGGAGAGAAACGGCCCGACCCGACAATGAGCAGTTCTTC

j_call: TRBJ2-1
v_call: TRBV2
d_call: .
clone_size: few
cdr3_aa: CASKGIASSYNEQFF
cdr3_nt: TGTGCCAGCAAAGGAATTGCCAGCTCCTACAATGAGCAGTTCTTC

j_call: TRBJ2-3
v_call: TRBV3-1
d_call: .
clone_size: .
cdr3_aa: CASSPVLGEVTQYF
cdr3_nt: TGTGCCAGCAGCCCCGTGTTAGGGGAAGTGACGCAGTATTTT

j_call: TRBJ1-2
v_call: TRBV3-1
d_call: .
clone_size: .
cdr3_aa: CASSQAATGSYGYTF
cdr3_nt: TGTGCCAGCAGCCAAGCGGCGACAGGCTCCTATGGCTACACCTTC

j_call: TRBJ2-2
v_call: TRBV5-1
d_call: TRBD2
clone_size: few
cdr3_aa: CASSPQGLPNTGELFF
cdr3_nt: TGCGCCAGCAGCCCGCAGGGACTACCGAACACCGGGGAGCTGTTTTTT

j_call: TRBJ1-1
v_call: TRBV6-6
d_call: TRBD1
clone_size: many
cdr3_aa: CASSSAQGAKEAFF
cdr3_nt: TGTGCCAGCAGTTCCGCTCAGGGGGCGAAGGAAGCTTTCTTT

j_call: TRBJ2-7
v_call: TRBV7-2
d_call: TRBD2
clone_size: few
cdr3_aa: CASSLGGGTHEQYF
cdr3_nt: TGTGCCAGCAGCTTAGGGGGAGGGACCCACGAGCAGTACTTC

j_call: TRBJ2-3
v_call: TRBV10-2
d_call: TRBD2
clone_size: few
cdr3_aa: CASSVIAGGDLDTQYF
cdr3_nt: TGCGCCAGCAGTGTGATAGCGGGAGGGGACTTAGATACGCAGTATTTT

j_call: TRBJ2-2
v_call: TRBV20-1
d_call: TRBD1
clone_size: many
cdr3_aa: CSARTRGRTGELFF
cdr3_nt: TGCAGTGCTAGGACCAGGGGGCGGACCGGGGAGCTGTTTTTT

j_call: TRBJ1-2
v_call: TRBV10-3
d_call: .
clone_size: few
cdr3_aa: CAISRQDYGYTF
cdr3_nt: TGTGCCATCAGTCGACAGGACTATGGCTACACCTTC

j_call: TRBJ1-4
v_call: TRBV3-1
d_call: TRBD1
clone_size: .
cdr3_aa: CASSQAGGEEKLFF
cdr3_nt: TGTGCCAGCAGCCAAGCAGGGGGCGAAGAAAAACTGTTTTTT

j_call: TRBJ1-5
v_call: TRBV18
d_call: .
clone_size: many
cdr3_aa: CASSPREGDQPQHF
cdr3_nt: TGTGCCAGCTCACCAAGGGAAGGGGATCAGCCCCAGCATTTT

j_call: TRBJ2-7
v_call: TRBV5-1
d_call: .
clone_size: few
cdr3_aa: CASSLVAGSYEQYF
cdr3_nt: TGCGCCAGCAGCTTGGTCGCTGGGTCCTACGAGCAGTACTTC

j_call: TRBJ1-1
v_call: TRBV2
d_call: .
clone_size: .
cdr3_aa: CASEISANTEAFF
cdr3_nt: TGTGCCAGCGAAATCAGTGCTAACACTGAAGCTTTCTTT